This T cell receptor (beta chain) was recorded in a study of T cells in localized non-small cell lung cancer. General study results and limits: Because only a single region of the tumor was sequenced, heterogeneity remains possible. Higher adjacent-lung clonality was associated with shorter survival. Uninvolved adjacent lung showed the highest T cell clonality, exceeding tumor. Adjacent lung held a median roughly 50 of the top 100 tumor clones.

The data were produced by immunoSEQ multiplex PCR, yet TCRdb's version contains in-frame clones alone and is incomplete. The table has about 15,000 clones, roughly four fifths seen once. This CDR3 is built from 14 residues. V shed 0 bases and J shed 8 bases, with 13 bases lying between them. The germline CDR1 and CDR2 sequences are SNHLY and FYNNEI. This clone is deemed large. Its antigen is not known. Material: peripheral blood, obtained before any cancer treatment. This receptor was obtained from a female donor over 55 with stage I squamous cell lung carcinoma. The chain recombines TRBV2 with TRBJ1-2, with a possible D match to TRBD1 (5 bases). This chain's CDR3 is CASSEAPGREGYTF. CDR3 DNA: TGTGCCAGCAGTGAAGCACCAGGGCGGGAAGGCTACACCTTC.